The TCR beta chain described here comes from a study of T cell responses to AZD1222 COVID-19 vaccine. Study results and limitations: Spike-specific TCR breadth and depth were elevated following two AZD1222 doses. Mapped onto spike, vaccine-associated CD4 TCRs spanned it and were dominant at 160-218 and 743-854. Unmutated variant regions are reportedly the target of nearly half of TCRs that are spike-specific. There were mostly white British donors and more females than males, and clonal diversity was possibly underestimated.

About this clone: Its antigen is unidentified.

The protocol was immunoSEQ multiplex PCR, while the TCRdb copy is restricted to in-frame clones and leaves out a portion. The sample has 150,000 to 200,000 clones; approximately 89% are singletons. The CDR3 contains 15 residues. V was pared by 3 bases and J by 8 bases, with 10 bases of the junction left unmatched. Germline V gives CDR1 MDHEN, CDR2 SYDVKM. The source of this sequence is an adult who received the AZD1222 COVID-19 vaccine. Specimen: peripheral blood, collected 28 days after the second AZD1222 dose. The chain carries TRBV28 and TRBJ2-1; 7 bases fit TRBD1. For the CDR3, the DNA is TGTGCCAGCAGTTTTGGGGGACAGAAAAGGGATGAGCAGTTCTTC. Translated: CASSFGGQKRDEQFF.